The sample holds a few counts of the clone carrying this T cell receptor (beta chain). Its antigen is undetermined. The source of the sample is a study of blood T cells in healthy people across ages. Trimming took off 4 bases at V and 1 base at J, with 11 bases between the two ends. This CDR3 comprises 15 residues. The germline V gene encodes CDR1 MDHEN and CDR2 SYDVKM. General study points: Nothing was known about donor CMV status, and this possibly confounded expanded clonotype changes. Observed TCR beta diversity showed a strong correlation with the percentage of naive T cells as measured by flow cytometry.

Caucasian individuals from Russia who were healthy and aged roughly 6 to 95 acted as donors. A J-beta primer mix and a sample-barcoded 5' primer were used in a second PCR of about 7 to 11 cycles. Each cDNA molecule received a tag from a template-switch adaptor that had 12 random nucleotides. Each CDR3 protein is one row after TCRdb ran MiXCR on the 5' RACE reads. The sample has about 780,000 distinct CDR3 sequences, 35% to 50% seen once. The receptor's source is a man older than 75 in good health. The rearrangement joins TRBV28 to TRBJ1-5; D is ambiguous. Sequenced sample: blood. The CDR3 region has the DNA TGTGCCAGCAGTTACCCCAGTGGAAGCAATCAGCCCCAGCATTTT. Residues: CASSYPSGSNQPQHF.